A selection of T cell receptor beta chains follows, all from one sample in a study of glioma-infiltrating T cells after dendritic cell vaccination. The data were produced by immunoSEQ multiplex PCR, yet TCRdb's version contains in-frame clones alone and is incomplete. Of tens of thousands of clones detected, roughly 84% appear once; the ten largest clones hold 2.5% to 3%. The source material was blood, sampled before dendritic cell vaccination. The origin of the receptors is a human donor with glioblastoma. The CDR3 runs from the conserved cysteine through the conserved F or W. The D gene is left open where the match is weak. The size of a clone is reported for some rows only, either as once, few or many, or as a class for expanded clones.

j_call: TRBJ1-4
v_call: TRBV29-1
clone_size: few
d_call: TRBD1
cdr3_aa: CSVPGTGGATNEKLFF

j_call: TRBJ1-5
v_call: TRBV18
clone_size: -
d_call: -
cdr3_aa: CASSPVEGNQPQHF

j_call: TRBJ1-5
v_call: TRBV10-2
clone_size: few
d_call: TRBD1
cdr3_aa: CASSEGQGANQPQHF

j_call: TRBJ1-1
v_call: TRBV5-1
clone_size: -
d_call: -
cdr3_aa: CASSLGGGYTEAFF

j_call: TRBJ1-5
v_call: TRBV4-2
clone_size: -
d_call: -
cdr3_aa: CASSQATQYPNQPQHF

j_call: TRBJ1-4
v_call: TRBV5-6
clone_size: -
d_call: TRBD1
cdr3_aa: CASSLGPLTGYNEKLFF

j_call: TRBJ2-1
v_call: TRBV5-1
clone_size: -
d_call: -
cdr3_aa: CASSFTSLNEQFF

j_call: TRBJ2-5
v_call: TRBV7-7
clone_size: -
d_call: -
cdr3_aa: CASSLAFGTSQETQYF

j_call: TRBJ1-1
v_call: TRBV4-1
clone_size: -
d_call: -
cdr3_aa: CASSGPVQQRAFF

j_call: TRBJ1-5
v_call: TRBV6-1
clone_size: few
d_call: -
cdr3_aa: CASSEANNQPQHF

j_call: TRBJ2-7
v_call: TRBV28
clone_size: -
d_call: -
cdr3_aa: CASSPGTYSYEQYF

j_call: TRBJ2-3
v_call: TRBV6-5
clone_size: -
d_call: TRBD2
cdr3_aa: CASTVFAGGTDTQYF

j_call: TRBJ2-5
v_call: TRBV9
clone_size: -
d_call: -
cdr3_aa: CASSRTSSAETQYF

j_call: TRBJ2-1
v_call: TRBV6-5
clone_size: -
d_call: -
cdr3_aa: CASSLTRVNEQFF

j_call: TRBJ1-1
v_call: TRBV20-1
clone_size: -
d_call: -
cdr3_aa: CSAMQAEAFF

j_call: TRBJ2-7
v_call: TRBV10-3
clone_size: -
d_call: -
cdr3_aa: CAISGSILPGEKAYEQYF

j_call: TRBJ1-2
v_call: TRBV6-1
clone_size: -
d_call: -
cdr3_aa: CASSERDRKGNGYTF

j_call: TRBJ2-7
v_call: TRBV7-9
clone_size: -
d_call: TRBD1
cdr3_aa: CASSRQGAAYEQYF

j_call: TRBJ1-2
v_call: TRBV13
clone_size: once
d_call: -
cdr3_aa: CASSLDLELHGYTF

j_call: TRBJ2-2
v_call: TRBV9
clone_size: -
d_call: TRBD2
cdr3_aa: CASSVVSGGSNTGELFF

j_call: TRBJ1-1
v_call: TRBV27
clone_size: once
d_call: -
cdr3_aa: CASSPWGGSTEAFF

j_call: TRBJ1-1
v_call: TRBV7-2
clone_size: once
d_call: -
cdr3_aa: CASSSRAGGEAFF

j_call: TRBJ2-6
v_call: TRBV4-1
clone_size: -
d_call: TRBD2
cdr3_aa: CASSLAGGLGANVLTF

j_call: TRBJ2-7
v_call: TRBV9
clone_size: -
d_call: TRBD2
cdr3_aa: CASSPRSGTSVEQYF

j_call: TRBJ1-2
v_call: TRBV18
clone_size: -
d_call: TRBD1
cdr3_aa: CASSRDEVDRDAGGYTF

j_call: TRBJ1-3
v_call: TRBV27
clone_size: -
d_call: TRBD1
cdr3_aa: CASSVTGAGNTIYF

j_call: TRBJ1-2
v_call: TRBV5-6
clone_size: -
d_call: TRBD1
cdr3_aa: CASSWDSTPYGYTF

j_call: TRBJ1-1
v_call: TRBV9
clone_size: -
d_call: TRBD1
cdr3_aa: CASSPRTGGTTEAFF

j_call: TRBJ1-1
v_call: TRBV2
clone_size: -
d_call: TRBD1
cdr3_aa: CASRPRDSRGTEAFF

j_call: TRBJ2-1
v_call: TRBV7-9
clone_size: -
d_call: -
cdr3_aa: CASSYALTTPYNEQFF

j_call: TRBJ2-7
v_call: TRBV5-4
clone_size: -
d_call: -
cdr3_aa: CASSATTGTREQYF

j_call: TRBJ2-2
v_call: TRBV6-5
clone_size: once
d_call: TRBD1
cdr3_aa: CATLRGRNTGELFF

j_call: TRBJ1-1
v_call: TRBV7-2
clone_size: -
d_call: TRBD1
cdr3_aa: CASSLGQGANTEAFF

j_call: TRBJ1-5
v_call: TRBV19
clone_size: -
d_call: -
cdr3_aa: CASSSGGTQPQHF

j_call: TRBJ1-2
v_call: TRBV27
clone_size: -
d_call: -
cdr3_aa: CASSFLRGYYGYTF

j_call: TRBJ2-7
v_call: TRBV4-3
clone_size: once
d_call: -
cdr3_aa: CASSQEPQSYEQYF

j_call: TRBJ2-7
v_call: TRBV21-1
clone_size: -
d_call: -
cdr3_aa: CASSKGQGAHEQYF

j_call: TRBJ2-1
v_call: TRBV5-1
clone_size: -
d_call: TRBD2
cdr3_aa: CASSWTSGVGNEQFF

j_call: TRBJ2-1
v_call: TRBV18
clone_size: -
d_call: TRBD2
cdr3_aa: CASSPLAGSYNEQFF

j_call: TRBJ1-6
v_call: TRBV5-1
clone_size: -
d_call: -
cdr3_aa: CASSLGTSSYNSPLHF

j_call: TRBJ1-1
v_call: TRBV5-1
clone_size: -
d_call: TRBD1
cdr3_aa: CASSQGQLNTEAFF

j_call: TRBJ2-7
v_call: TRBV5-1
clone_size: -
d_call: TRBD1
cdr3_aa: CASSSDRVEQYF